Sequencing of this T cell receptor beta chain was carried out in a study of cytomegalovirus exposure and HLA in healthy donors (dated by TCRdb to 2015 to 2018). Concerning the study at large: According to an earlier analysis of 587 of the donors, 200 million or so T cells yielded roughly 110 million unique TCR beta sequences and about 300 Gb of sequence data. A handful of DR-DQ haplotypes were handled as single units for association and clustering because linkage in the cohort was strong. The genetic ancestry cluster associated with self-reported Caucasian donors included 65% to 90% of the roughly 400 genotyped donors. Donor age, sex, ethnicity and CMV serostatus were compiled alongside the repertoire data. Roughly 300 gigabases of sequencing data and approximately 80 million unique TCR sequences were included in an early release covering about 600 HLA-typed donors. On average, over 200,000 unique TCR beta nucleotide sequences were sequenced per donor among 350 to 400 genotyped donors of the cohort, with roughly 20% of those sequences being non-productive. To study patterns of TCR occurrence, a later analysis re-analyzed previously published TCR beta repertoires from 666 donors and added high-resolution HLA genotyping. The aim of the study was to test whether cataloging public T cell receptors could identify signatures of past pathogen exposure. All discovery cohort repertoires had been generated on a single sequencing platform. Genome-wide SNP genotypes for about 65% of the 666 donors were used in a later genetic analysis, which treated that subset as a discovery cohort. In an earlier analysis of about 590 of the donors, high-throughput TCR beta sequencing was used to judge whether each TCR beta V gene segment behaved as functional or pseudogenic. To predict cytomegalovirus infection status, the study combined high-throughput TCR immunosequencing, statistical association of individual TCRs with disease status, and machine learning. Class I and class II HLA loci were covered by the typing at four-digit resolution. Besides the first cohort of more than 650 subjects, a separate validation cohort made up of over 95 different subjects was used. In the later analysis, no new phenotypic data were used to find candidate immune exposures; instead, reliance was placed on TCR beta sequences and their occurrence across donors. The T cell repertoires of 550 to 850 subjects were profiled by immunosequencing and related to cytomegalovirus serostatus. The number of typed donors differed by locus: about 620-640 for A, B, C, DRB1 and DQB1; some 540 for DQA1; 606 for DPA1; and around 450 for DPB1.

Libraries were built with the immunoSEQ multiplex PCR assay. For the multiplex PCR, a mixture combining 60 forward primers for TCR Vbeta segments and 13 reverse primers for TCR Jbeta segments was used. The CDR3 region of rearranged TCR beta genes was amplified from genomic DNA by a multiplex PCR assay. Amplified TCR beta libraries were sequenced as 87-base-pair reads on the Illumina HiSeq System. The original methods were these. Across the 700 or so repertoires, a later analysis counted 75 million to 90 million unique TCR beta chains, around 10 million of which were shared by at least two donors. A nearest-neighbor algorithm error-corrected the raw reads and collapsed the reads into unique sequences, merging closely related sequences to remove PCR and sequencing errors. Alignment of CDR3 sequences to IMGT reference sequences was used to assign V, D and J gene segments. For a sequence to be retained, at least a six-nucleotide match to both a V gene segment and a J gene segment was required. A rearrangement counted as productive if the CDR3 had no stop codons and remained in frame with V and J, and every other rearrangement counted as non-productive. Following IMGT convention, CDR3 was defined as the stretch from the second conserved V-encoded cysteine to the conserved J-encoded phenylalanine. Sequences without an unambiguous match to a single V gene segment were excluded from the earlier analysis of 500 to 700 of the donors. An earlier analysis of 500 to 700 of the donors classified V segments as functional when productive rearrangements were above 56.7% and as segregating when the standard deviation between donors was above 5%. A statistical classification framework was built to diagnose cytomegalovirus status from the catalog of TCR beta chain sequences. V and J gene assignment, in a later analysis, came from comparing TCR nucleotide sequences with IMGT/GENE-DB human TR gene sequences. In a later analysis, CDR3 sequences and most-parsimonious VDJ recombination scenarios were assigned using the TCRdist pipeline. In a later analysis, each TCR beta chain was defined by its CDR3 amino acid sequence together with its V-gene family, and reads lacking a unique V-gene family were excluded. In a later analysis, fewer than 600 highly shared, low-generation-probability nucleotide sequences were removed to address suspected cross-contamination and a sequencing artifact. In a later analysis, a clonal expansion index for each public chain was calculated from normalized within-repertoire ranks of inferred template counts. In a later analysis, generation probabilities were computed using a VDJ recombination model fitted to out-of-frame rearrangements, and the results were checked against IGoR. In a later analysis, TCR-TCR, TCR-HLA and TCR-CMV co-occurrence was scored with hypergeometric tests, and a repertoire-size bias correction was applied to TCR pairs. In a later analysis, false discovery rates were estimated by permuting HLA or CMV assignments 20 times. In a later analysis, co-occurring TCRs were grouped using DBSCAN, and TCRdist sequence similarity was added for clustering within HLA-allele-positive subsets. Repertoires with fewer than 30,000 or more than 120,000 public chains, plus five repertoires with anomalous nucleotide sharing, were excluded from co-occurrence clustering. The table comes from immuneACCESS by way of TCRdb, which keeps in-frame sequences with V and J called. Part of the clones is missing from these tables; in studies checked, under half for an unresolved V gene and the rest for unknown reasons. D and trimming were read from the DNA, whereas the V and J calls and clone size are those reported in that table. The sample yields 180,000 or so clones; about 59% were counted once. Clones ranked in the top ten supply roughly 2.9% of the sample.

The cohort consisted of more than 650 healthy bone marrow donors. At the time of sampling, all cohort members were nominally healthy, though unrecorded immune exposures were likely present. The donor was CMV seronegative and was included in the group of about 350 seronegative cohort members. Each donor provided a peripheral blood sample, and peripheral blood mononuclear cells were used for TCR beta sequencing. Genomic DNA extraction from the blood cell samples was performed with the Qiagen DNeasy Blood Extraction Kit. Overall study outcomes, separate from this receptor: Some IMGT-functional V segments, including TRBV6-2 and TRBV6-3, could not be distinguished by the 87-base-pair reads and were therefore excluded. The authors suggested that the approach could potentially be generalized to other disease states and immunological phenotypes. A later genetic analysis reported fewer N-insertions in productive TCRs among donors in an Asian-associated ancestry cluster than the approximately 670-donor mean. A further reported finding was that TCR beta sequences accurately predicted the HLA-A and HLA-B alleles for most subjects in the first cohort. Correlated functional status among segregating V segments might be attributable to linkage disequilibrium, but an unknown experimental factor could not be ruled out. Because counts were too low, 15 or so rarely observed V segments, including chromosome 9 orphons, were excluded from the earlier analysis of around 640 of the donors. The only immune exposure information available for the cohort was CMV serostatus. Broadly in line with IMGT annotations, most TCR beta V segments showed up in productive rearrangements about 87% or about 30% of the time in an earlier analysis of a few hundred of the donors. In a later genetic analysis, a missense DCLRE1C variant was associated with V-gene and J-gene trimming of TCR beta chains, and the association was replicated in an independent cohort. The study gave a list of 150 to 200 TCR beta chains associated with cytomegalovirus. The sequencing pipeline was judged likely to have produced a cluster of highly shared sequence variants as a technical artifact. A later analysis found that most CMV-associated TCR beta chains appeared HLA-restricted, with HLA associations seemingly driven largely by CMV exposure. Most TCR sequences were seen in very few donors, while some public TCRs were found in many individuals. In vitro tests confirmed that three of the cytomegalovirus-associated TCR beta chains recognize cytomegalovirus antigens. The classifier was reported to diagnose cytomegalovirus status with high specificity and sensitivity in both the original and validation cohorts. In a later analysis, TCR association rates were found to vary across HLA loci, with the most associated TCRs seen for DRB1 alleles and the fewest for HLA-C alleles. Only TCR beta chains were sequenced in this cohort, and the absence of alpha or paired-chain data limited detectable features. Strong co-occurrence of HLA alleles, especially DR and DQ, made assigning TCR associations to individual alleles difficult. According to a later analysis, parvovirus B19, influenza, CMV and Epstein-Barr virus appeared linked to several top co-occurrence clusters. A later analysis associated 15,000 to 20,000 TCR beta sequences with specific HLA alleles at a false discovery rate of 0.05. Because some donors lacked HLA typing at each locus, the association tests relied only on the typed subset. A later analysis found that HLA-associated TCR beta chains were more clonally expanded and had lower generation probabilities than equally common non-associated chains. The presence/absence analyses assumed that sequencing depth was roughly uniform across donors, and that assumption may not be true.

Regarding this clone: Its antigen has not been determined. No much larger clone exists at a distance of one base, and base qualities are not known.

Sequences LNHDA (CDR1) and SQIVND (CDR2) are obtained from the germline V gene (reference sequence). V is reduced by 6 bases and J by 6 bases, leaving a spacing of 18 bases between them. Including the terminal cysteine and phenylalanine, the CDR3 comprises 14 residues. Only CDR3 DNA is held: 42 bases, read in frame from base 1. The chain joins TRBV19 to TRBJ2-7; TRBD2 is a weak D gene call, 6 bases matching. The sequenced sample consisted of PBMCs. The TCR originated in a man aged 35-49 years in good health and CMV-seronegative. The CDR3 has the sequence CASREGLVPGEQYF. The base sequence is TGTGCCAGTAGGGAGGGGCTAGTTCCCGGCGAGCAGTACTTC.